This T cell receptor (beta chain) was captured in a study of T cells in Graves' hyperthyroidism and ophthalmopathy. RNA transcripts yielded amplified TCR beta CDR3 regions. A set of HTBI primers served as the primers for a first-round RT-PCR of the TCR CDR3. One entry per CDR3 protein, called by TCRdb with MiXCR from the multiplex PCR reads. The sample lists 300,000 to 500,000 distinct CDR3 sequences, about an eighth occurring once. Diagnosis relied on clinical symptoms, serum thyroxine and TRAb, thyroid ultrasound and orbital computed tomography. A roughly 10 ml volume of fresh peripheral blood provided the PBMCs. The clonotype originates from a man aged 45-65 years with Graves' ophthalmopathy. The specimen was blood.

The CDR3 DNA follows: TGCGCCAGCAGCTTGCCGGGACTAGCGGGAGACAATGAGCAGTTCTTC. Protein: CASSLPGLAGDNEQFF. The chain is built from TRBV5-1 and TRBJ2-1; 14 nucleotides agree with TRBD2. The CDR3 loop spans 16 amino acids. The V gene end was trimmed by 1 base and the J gene end by 5 bases; junction bases not matched to a gene: 2. Germline V lookup: CDR1 SGHRS, CDR2 YFSETQ.